These T cell receptor beta chains were read from a single sample in a study of cytomegalovirus exposure and HLA in healthy donors. The assay was immunoSEQ multiplex PCR, and TCRdb's table has in-frame clones only and misses some. Of 100,000 to 150,000 clones listed, roughly 78% are singletons. The sequenced material came from PBMCs. Receptors were obtained from a man aged 25-45 years in good health and CMV-seronegative. Both conserved end residues are part of each CDR3. D genes are given only for firm matches. A clone size is listed for some rows: how often the clone was seen (once, few, many), or a class if it is expanded.

clone_size d_call j_call v_call cdr3_nt cdr3_aa
. TRBD1 TRBJ2-5 TRBV6-1 TGTGCCAGCAGCGACAGGGGTCAGACCCAGTACTTC CASSDRGQTQYF
once TRBD1 TRBJ2-7 TRBV6-5 TGTGCCAGCAGTTCCGGGACAGGGTTCACCTACGAGCAGTACTTC CASSSGTGFTYEQYF
. TRBD2 TRBJ2-7 TRBV7-2 TGTGCCAGCAGCTTAAAAGCGGGGGGCCCGTCTTTCTACGAGCAGTACTTC CASSLKAGGPSFYEQYF
. . TRBJ2-2 TRBV7-2 TGTGCCAGCAGCCCGAATTTAGTATGGGAGCTGTTTTTT CASSPNLVWELFF
. TRBD1 TRBJ1-3 TRBV7-6 TGTGCCAGCAGCTTAGGTAACAGGGGAAACTCTGGAAACACCATATATTTT CASSLGNRGNSGNTIYF
. TRBD2 TRBJ2-1 TRBV9 TGTGCCAGCAGCGTTAGCGGGCAGAACAATGAGCAGTTCTTC CASSVSGQNNEQFF
once . TRBJ1-1 TRBV6-5 TGTGCCAGCAGTTTTTCCGACAGGATCGGGGCTGAAGCTTTCTTT CASSFSDRIGAEAFF
once . TRBJ2-3 TRBV23-1 TGCGCCAGCAGTCAATCGGTCGGGGAACGCACAGATACGCAGTATTTT CASSQSVGERTDTQYF
. . TRBJ2-3 TRBV4-3 TGCGCCAGCAGCCAAAGGGGGATCACAGATACGCAGTATTTT CASSQRGITDTQYF
. . TRBJ1-3 TRBV6-4 TGTGCCAGCAGTTCTACAGAGAAATTAGGAAACACCATATATTTT CASSSTEKLGNTIYF
few . TRBJ1-1 TRBV5-1 TGCGCCAGCAGCCACTGGGGGGCTGAAGCTTTCTTT CASSHWGAEAFF
. . TRBJ2-5 TRBV29-1 TGCAGCGTTGTAACAGGGTTTGTAGAGACCCAGTACTTC CSVVTGFVETQYF
. . TRBJ2-1 TRBV10-3 TGTGCCGCCTGGACAGTTAATGAGAATGAGCAGTTCTTC CAAWTVNENEQFF
. TRBD2 TRBJ2-3 TRBV11-2 TGTGCCAGCAGCTTACTTACTAGCGGCACAGATACGCAGTATTTT CASSLLTSGTDTQYF
. . TRBJ2-5 TRBV11-2 TGTGCCAGCGGTCGGGTAGGAGAGACCCAGTACTTC CASGRVGETQYF
. . TRBJ2-4 TRBV10-1 TGCGCCAGCAGTGGGGAGGACAAAAACATTCAGTACTTC CASSGEDKNIQYF
few . TRBJ1-5 TRBV5-1 TGCGCCAGCAGCGCGGGGACTGGCAATCAGCCCCAGCATTTT CASSAGTGNQPQHF
. . TRBJ1-1 TRBV28 TGTGCCAGCAGTCCTACGGGGGACACTGAAGCTTTCTTT CASSPTGDTEAFF
. . TRBJ1-6 TRBV5-4 TGTGCCAGCAGCTTTGTGGACAGCCGCTCCTATAATTCACCCCTCCACTTT CASSFVDSRSYNSPLHF
. . TRBJ2-7 TRBV5-6 TGTGCCAGCAGCCAGGACAGTTCCTACGAGCAGTACTTC CASSQDSSYEQYF
. . TRBJ1-4 TRBV28 TGTGCCAGCAGTTTTGTACACCGTAATGAAAAACTGTTTTTT CASSFVHRNEKLFF
few TRBD2 TRBJ2-5 TRBV7-2 TGTGCCAGCAGCTTAGCGGGCCTAGCGGAAGAGACCCAGTACTTC CASSLAGLAEETQYF
. TRBD2 TRBJ2-1 TRBV6-5 TGTGCCAGTGCCTGGCTGGCGGGGGGCATAGATGAGCAGTTCTTC CASAWLAGGIDEQFF
. . TRBJ1-2 TRBV5-4 TGTGCCAGCAGCTTCGGGACACGGACGAACTATGGCTACACCTTC CASSFGTRTNYGYTF
many . TRBJ2-7 TRBV6-6 TGTGCCAGCACCCCTAATCACTACGAGCAGTACTTC CASTPNHYEQYF
. TRBD1 TRBJ1-2 TRBV28 TGTGCCACGTACAGGGGCTCCTTGAACTATGGCTACACCTTC CATYRGSLNYGYTF
. TRBD1 TRBJ2-7 TRBV27 TGTGCCAGCCGCGGGACAGGGACCTACGAGCAGTACTTC CASRGTGTYEQYF
. TRBD1 TRBJ2-7 TRBV4-2 TGTGCCAGCAGGATCGTGGACAGGGGATTCTACGAGCAGTACTTC CASRIVDRGFYEQYF
. . TRBJ2-2 TRBV11-3 TGTGCCAGCAGCTCGGGTTTTACCGGGGAGCTGTTTTTT CASSSGFTGELFF
few TRBD1 TRBJ2-4 TRBV27 TGTGCCAGCAGTTATTACAGGGGGGACATTCAGTACTTC CASSYYRGDIQYF
. TRBD2 TRBJ2-5 TRBV10-2 TGCGCCAGCAGTGTAGCGGGGGGTCACCAAGAGACCCAGTACTTC CASSVAGGHQETQYF
few . TRBJ1-6 TRBV19 TGTGCCAGTAGTATAACAGGGAATTCACCCCTCCACTTT CASSITGNSPLHF
few . TRBJ1-2 TRBV5-1 TGCGCCAGCAGCTTGGCCGGGGAGAACTATGGCTACACCTTC CASSLAGENYGYTF
few . TRBJ2-7 TRBV13 TGTGCCAGCAGAGAGGGTAGTTACGAGCAGTACTTC CASREGSYEQYF
. . TRBJ1-2 TRBV4-1 TGCGCCAGCAGACGGACGGGAAACTATGGCTACACCTTC CASRRTGNYGYTF
few . TRBJ1-1 TRBV7-9 TGTTCCAGCAGCTTCATGGGCGCTGAAGCTTTCTTT CSSSFMGAEAFF
. TRBD1 TRBJ1-4 TRBV4-1 TGCGCCAGCAGCCCCCAGACAGGGCTAACTAATGAAAAACTGTTTTTT CASSPQTGLTNEKLFF
once . TRBJ2-7 TRBV9 TGTGCCAGCAGCGTAGGTGGGCCAGCCTACGAGCAGTACTTC CASSVGGPAYEQYF
once . TRBJ2-2 TRBV4-2 TGTGCCAGCAGCGAGGAGGAATCGAACACCGGGGAGCTGTTTTTT CASSEEESNTGELFF
. TRBD1 TRBJ2-5 TRBV10-2 TGCGCCAGCAGTGAAGGGGGGACAGGGAAGGAGACCCAGTACTTC CASSEGGTGKETQYF
. . TRBJ2-1 TRBV6-1 TGTGCCAGCAGTGAATTGGTGCAGGGGTGGGATGAGCAGTTCTTC CASSELVQGWDEQFF
. . TRBJ1-2 TRBV7-9 TGTGCCAGCAGCTTAGCTTCGGACACCGGCTACACCTTC CASSLASDTGYTF
. . TRBJ2-1 TRBV2 TGTGCCAGCAATGACTACTCGTACAATGAGCAGTTCTTC CASNDYSYNEQFF
once . TRBJ2-3 TRBV28 TGTGCCAGCAGCCTTCCTACAGATACGCAGTATTTT CASSLPTDTQYF
few TRBD1 TRBJ1-2 TRBV15 TGTGCCACCAGCGCTTTACGGCAGGGGGCAAGCTATGGCTACACCTTC CATSALRQGASYGYTF
. TRBD1 TRBJ1-4 TRBV6-6 TGTGCCAGCAGTTGGAGACAGGGGGCAAAACTGTTTTTT CASSWRQGAKLFF
few . TRBJ1-2 TRBV5-5 TGTGCCAGCAGCCAGGGTGGGGACTATGGCTACACCTTC CASSQGGDYGYTF
few TRBD2 TRBJ2-1 TRBV19 TGTGCCAGTAGTATGGGGCTAGCGGGGTCCTACAATGAGCAGTTCTTC CASSMGLAGSYNEQFF
. . TRBJ2-2 TRBV10-3 TGTGCCATCAGAGGCAGGTTGGACACCGGGGAGCTGTTTTTT CAIRGRLDTGELFF
. . TRBJ1-1 TRBV21-1 TGTGCCAGCAGCGCGGGGGGGTGGAACACTGAAGCTTTCTTT CASSAGGWNTEAFF
. . TRBJ1-1 TRBV7-9 TGTGCCAGCAATGGGGGGGCTTCGGGGACTGAAGCTTTCTTT CASNGGASGTEAFF
. . TRBJ2-1 TRBV10-3 TGTGCCATCAGTGTCGGAGGCTACAATGAGCAGTTCTTC CAISVGGYNEQFF
. . TRBJ1-2 TRBV5-1 TGCGCCAGCAGGATTACAGGCGACTATGGCTACACCTTC CASRITGDYGYTF